The source of this TCR beta chain is a study of cytomegalovirus exposure and HLA in healthy donors. As for this clone: Its antigen is unknown.

The ends were cut back, 7 bases at V and 2 bases at J, with 21 bases in the middle. This CDR3 is built from 17 residues. Germline V gene data show CDR1 as SNHLY and CDR2 as FYNNEI. Both 60 Vbeta primers and 13 Jbeta primers went into the PCR. Using immunoSEQ multiplex PCR, the repertoire was profiled, and TCRdb retains in-frame clones only, with some absent. The sample includes approximately 130,000 clones, about four fifths of them seen just once. Broader study findings: In a later analysis, a missense DCLRE1C variant was linked to TCR beta V- and J-gene trimming.

This chain joins TRBV2 and TRBJ1-5; TRBD1 is a possible D gene (5 bases). Material: PBMCs. This receptor was identified in a middle-aged woman in good health and CMV-seronegative. CDR3 region: CASISGRVVGGNQPQHF. CDR3 nucleotide sequence: TGTGCCAGCATCTCCGGCAGGGTAGTTGGGGGCAATCAGCCCCAGCATTTT.